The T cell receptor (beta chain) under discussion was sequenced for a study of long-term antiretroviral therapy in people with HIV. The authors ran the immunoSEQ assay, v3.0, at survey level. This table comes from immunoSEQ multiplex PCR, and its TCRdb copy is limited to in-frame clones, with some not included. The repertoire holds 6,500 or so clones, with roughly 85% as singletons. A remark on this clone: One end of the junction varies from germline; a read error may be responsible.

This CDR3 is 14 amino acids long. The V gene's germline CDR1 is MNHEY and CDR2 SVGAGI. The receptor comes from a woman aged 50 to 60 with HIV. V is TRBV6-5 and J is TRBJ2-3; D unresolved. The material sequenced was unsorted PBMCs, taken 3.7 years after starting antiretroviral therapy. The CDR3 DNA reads TGTGCCAGCAGCTACTTTTCCCGGGCAGATACGCAGTATTTT. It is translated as CASSYFSRADTQYF.